This T cell receptor beta chain is drawn from a study of post-analysis software for immune sequencing data. About the study: Relapsing-remitting, secondary progressive and progressive-relapsing forms of multiple sclerosis all featured among disease courses.

Sequencing libraries made from TCR beta cDNA carried unique molecular identifiers. T cells numbering 1 to 10 million gave rise to a few hundred thousand cDNA molecules. A single record per CDR3 protein comes from TCRdb applying MiXCR to the PCR reads. The sample lists about 540,000 distinct CDR3 sequences, about a third occurring once. Findings and caveats of the study: Multiple sclerosis patients showed significantly lower normalized Chao1 diversity than controls did.

In its sample, this clonotype was seen a few times. Its antigen is unidentified. What was sequenced was blood. This receptor was taken from a girl aged 2-17 years with multiple sclerosis.

DNA of the CDR3: TGCAGTGCAGCCGGGACTAGCGGGGGGGCTCCGGAGACCCAGTACTTC. This gives the protein CSAAGTSGGAPETQYF. The gene calls are TRBV20-1 and TRBJ2-5; 16 bases are shared with TRBD2. The germline CDR1 and CDR2 sequences are DFQATT and SNEGSKA (reference sequence). This CDR3 is 16 amino acids long. With V trimmed by 6 bases and J by 5 bases, 9 bases remained unmatched.